The clone carrying this T cell receptor (beta chain) turned up a few times. The germline gives CDR1 MDHEN, CDR2 SYDVKM. There are 13 residues in the CDR3. Trimming removed 5 bases from V and 8 bases from J, with 15 bases in between. TCRdb passed the 5' RACE reads through MiXCR, listing each CDR3 protein once. The repertoire holds about 660,000 distinct CDR3 sequences, 8% to 9% seen once, with more than 0.75% in the top ten. This entry belongs to a study of identical twins. The sample was also reused in another study, on yellow fever vaccine responses in identical twins.

The TCR originated in a woman aged 18 to 35 in good health. Sequencing used PBMCs. The genes are TRBV28 and TRBJ1-1; D uncertain. In DNA form, the CDR3 reads TGTGCCAGCAGTCGACCATACACAAACGAAGCTTTCTTT. It yields the protein CASSRPYTNEAFF.